The clone carrying this TCR beta chain was recorded once. The sample is drawn from a study of blood T cell repertoires in COVID-19. Study-wide context: Acute and convalescent COVID-19 samples came from the United States, Italy and Spain. From T cells, B-cell-depleted T cells, or PBMCs came the material, which was cDNA or gDNA.

CDR3 length equals 14 residues. Methods used by the authors: For nucleated cells, counts were estimated from reference gene primer amplification. Clones were sequenced by immunoSEQ multiplex PCR, and TCRdb holds only the in-frame ones, with some missing. V and J calls and clone size are as listed in that table; D and trimming were resolved from the DNA. Of 55,000 or so clones in the sample, 80% to 90% are singletons; the top ten hold around 6.9%. The sample taken for sequencing was peripheral blood. The chain carries TRBV21-1 and TRBJ2-7; the table names TRBD1, a call not compared with the DNA. TRBV21-1 is noted as a pseudogene. The TCR was taken from a man in his sixties with active or convalescent COVID-19. In DNA, the CDR3 is TGTGCCAGCAGCAGAGGACAGGGGCCTCGGGAGCAGTACTTC. Translated: CASSRGQGPREQYF.